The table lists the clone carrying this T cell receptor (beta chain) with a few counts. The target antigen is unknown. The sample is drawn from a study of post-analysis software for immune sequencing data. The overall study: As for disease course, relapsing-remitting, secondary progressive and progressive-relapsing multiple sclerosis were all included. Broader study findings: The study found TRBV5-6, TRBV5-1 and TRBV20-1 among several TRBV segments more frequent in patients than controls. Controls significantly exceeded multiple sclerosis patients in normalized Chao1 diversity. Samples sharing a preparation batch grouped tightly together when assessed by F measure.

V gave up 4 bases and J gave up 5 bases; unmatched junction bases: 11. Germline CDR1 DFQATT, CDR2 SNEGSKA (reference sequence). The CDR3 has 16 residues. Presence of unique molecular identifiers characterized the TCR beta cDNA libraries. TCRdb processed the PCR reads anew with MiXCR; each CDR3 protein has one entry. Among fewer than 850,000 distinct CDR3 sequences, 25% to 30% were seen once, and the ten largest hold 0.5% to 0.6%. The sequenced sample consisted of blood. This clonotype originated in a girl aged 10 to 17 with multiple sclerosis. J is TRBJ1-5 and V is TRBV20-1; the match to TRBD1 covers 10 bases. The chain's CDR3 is CSATNWDRGIHQPQHF. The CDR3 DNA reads TGCAGTGCTACGAACTGGGACAGGGGAATTCATCAGCCCCAGCATTTT.